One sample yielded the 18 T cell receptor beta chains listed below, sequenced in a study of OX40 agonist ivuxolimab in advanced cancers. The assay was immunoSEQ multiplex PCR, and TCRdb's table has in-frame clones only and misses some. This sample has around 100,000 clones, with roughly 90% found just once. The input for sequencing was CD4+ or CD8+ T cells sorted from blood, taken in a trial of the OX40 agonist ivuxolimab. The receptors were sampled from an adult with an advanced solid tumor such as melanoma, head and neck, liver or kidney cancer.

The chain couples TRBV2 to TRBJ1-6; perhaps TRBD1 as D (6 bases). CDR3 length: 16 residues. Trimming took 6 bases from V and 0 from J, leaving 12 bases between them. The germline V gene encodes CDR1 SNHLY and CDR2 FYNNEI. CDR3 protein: CASSEGDSSYNSPLHF. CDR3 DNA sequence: TGTGCCAGCAGCGAGGGGGATAGCTCCTATAATTCACCCCTCCACTTT.

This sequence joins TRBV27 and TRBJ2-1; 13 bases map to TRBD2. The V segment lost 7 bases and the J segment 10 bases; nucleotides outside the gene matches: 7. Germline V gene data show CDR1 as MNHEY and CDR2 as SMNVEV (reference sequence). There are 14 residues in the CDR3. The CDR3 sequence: CASIRLAGGEEQFF. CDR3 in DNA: TGTGCCAGCATTCGACTAGCGGGAGGAGAAGAGCAGTTCTTC.

CDR3 sequence: CASSLLGQGTEQFF. The CDR3 DNA follows: TGTGCCAGCAGTTTATTGGGGCAGGGTACTGAGCAGTTCTTC. This sequence joins TRBV27 and TRBJ2-1; perhaps TRBD1 as D (5 bases). CDR1 and CDR2 (germline): MNHEY, SMNVEV (reference sequence). V was clipped by 1 base and J by 9 bases, with 13 bases between them. CDR3 length equals 14 residues.

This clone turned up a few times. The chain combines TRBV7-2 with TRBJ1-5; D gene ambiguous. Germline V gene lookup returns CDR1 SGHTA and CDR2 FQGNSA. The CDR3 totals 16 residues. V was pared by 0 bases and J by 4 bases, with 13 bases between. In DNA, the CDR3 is TGTGCCAGCAGCTTAGCCGGCTTAGGCGGGAATCAGCCCCAGCATTTT. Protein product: CASSLAGLGGNQPQHF.

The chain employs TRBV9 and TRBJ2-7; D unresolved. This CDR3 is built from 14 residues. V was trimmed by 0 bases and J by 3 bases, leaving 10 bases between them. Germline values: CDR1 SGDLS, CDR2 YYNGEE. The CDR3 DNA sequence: TGTGCCAGCAGCGTAGGTGCGGAATTCTACGAGCAGTACTTC. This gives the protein CASSVGAEFYEQYF.

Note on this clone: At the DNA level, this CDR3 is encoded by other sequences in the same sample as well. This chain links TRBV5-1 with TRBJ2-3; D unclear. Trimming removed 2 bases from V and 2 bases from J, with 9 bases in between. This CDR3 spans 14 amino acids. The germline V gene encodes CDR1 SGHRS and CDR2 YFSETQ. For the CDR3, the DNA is TGCGCCAGCAGCTTAGGCCACACCACAGATACGCAGTATTTT. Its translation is CASSLGHTTDTQYF.

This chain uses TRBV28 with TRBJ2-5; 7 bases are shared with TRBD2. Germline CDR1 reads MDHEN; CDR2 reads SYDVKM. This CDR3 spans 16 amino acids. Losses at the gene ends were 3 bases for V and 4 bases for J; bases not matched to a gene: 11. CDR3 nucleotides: TGTGCCAGCAGTTTGGGACGCGGGAGAGGAGGAGAGACCCAGTACTTC. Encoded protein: CASSLGRGRGGETQYF.

CDR3 DNA: TGTGCCAGCAGTTACTCACAGGGAGGGATCGGGGAGCTGTTTTTT. Amino acid sequence: CASSYSQGGIGELFF. This chain connects TRBV6-5 to TRBJ2-2, with TRBD2 as a possible D gene (7 bases). Germline CDR1 is MNHEY and CDR2 is SVGAGI. The CDR3 covers 15 residues. Trimming stripped 0 bases from V and 7 bases from J, with 12 bases between.

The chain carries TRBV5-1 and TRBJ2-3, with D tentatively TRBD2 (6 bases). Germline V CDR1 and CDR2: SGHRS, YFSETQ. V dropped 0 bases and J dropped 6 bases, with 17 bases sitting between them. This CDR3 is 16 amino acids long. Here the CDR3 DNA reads TGCGCCAGCAGCTTGGTAGCGGCGGGGCCGACGGATACGCAGTATTTT. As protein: CASSLVAAGPTDTQYF.

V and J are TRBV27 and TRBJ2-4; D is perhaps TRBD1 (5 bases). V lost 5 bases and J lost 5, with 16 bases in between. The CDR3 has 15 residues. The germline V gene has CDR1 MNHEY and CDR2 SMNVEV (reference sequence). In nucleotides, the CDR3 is TGTGCCAGCAGTCGTTCTTGGGGCCCTGAAAACATTCAGTACTTC. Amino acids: CASSRSWGPENIQYF.

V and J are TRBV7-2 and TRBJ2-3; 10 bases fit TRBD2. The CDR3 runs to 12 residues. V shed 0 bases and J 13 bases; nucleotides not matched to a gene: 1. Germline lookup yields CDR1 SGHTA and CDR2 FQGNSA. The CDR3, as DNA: TGTGCCAGCAGCTTAGCTGGGACTAGCGAGTATTTT. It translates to CASSLAGTSEYF. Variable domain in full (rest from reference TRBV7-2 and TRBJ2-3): GAGVSQSPSNKVTEKGKDVELRCDPISGHTALYWYRQSLGQGLEFLIYFQGNSAPDKSGLPSDRFSAERTGGSVSTLTIQRTQQEDSAVYLCASSLAGTSEYFGPGTRLTVL.

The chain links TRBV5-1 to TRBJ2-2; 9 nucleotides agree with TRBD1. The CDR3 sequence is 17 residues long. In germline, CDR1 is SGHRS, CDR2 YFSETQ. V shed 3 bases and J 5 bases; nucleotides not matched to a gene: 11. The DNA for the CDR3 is TGCGCCAGCAGCTCGCTCTGGGACAGGGTGTGGACCGGGGAGCTGTTTTTT. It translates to CASSSLWDRVWTGELFF.

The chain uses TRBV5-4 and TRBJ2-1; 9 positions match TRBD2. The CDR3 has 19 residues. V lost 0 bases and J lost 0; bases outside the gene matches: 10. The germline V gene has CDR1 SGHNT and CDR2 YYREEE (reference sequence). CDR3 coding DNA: TGTGCCAGCAGCTTGGAACCAGCGGGGGGTTTCAGCTCCTACAATGAGCAGTTCTTC. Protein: CASSLEPAGGFSSYNEQFF.

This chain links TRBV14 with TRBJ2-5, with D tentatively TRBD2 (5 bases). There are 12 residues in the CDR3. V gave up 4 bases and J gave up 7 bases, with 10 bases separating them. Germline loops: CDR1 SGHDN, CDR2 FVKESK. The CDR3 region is CASSLAGLTQYF. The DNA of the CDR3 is TGTGCCAGCAGCCTGGCGGGTCTGACCCAGTACTTC.

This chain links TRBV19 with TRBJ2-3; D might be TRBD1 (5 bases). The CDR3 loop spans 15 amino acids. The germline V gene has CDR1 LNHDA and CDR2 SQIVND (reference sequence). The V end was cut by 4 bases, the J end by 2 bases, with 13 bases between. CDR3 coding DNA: TGTGCCAGTAGTACTCGAGCAGGGTCCACAGATACGCAGTATTTT. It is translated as CASSTRAGSTDTQYF.

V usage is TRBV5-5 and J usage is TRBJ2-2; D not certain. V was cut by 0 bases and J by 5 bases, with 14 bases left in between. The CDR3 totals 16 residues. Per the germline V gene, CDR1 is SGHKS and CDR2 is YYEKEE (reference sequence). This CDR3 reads CASSLAPWTLTGELFF. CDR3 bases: TGTGCCAGCAGCTTGGCACCCTGGACCCTAACCGGGGAGCTGTTTTTT.

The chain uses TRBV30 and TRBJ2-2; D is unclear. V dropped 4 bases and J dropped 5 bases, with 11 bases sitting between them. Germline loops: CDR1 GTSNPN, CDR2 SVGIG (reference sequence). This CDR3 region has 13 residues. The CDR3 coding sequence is TGTGCCTGGAACGTCCGAGCAACCGGGGAGCTGTTTTTT. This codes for CAWNVRATGELFF.

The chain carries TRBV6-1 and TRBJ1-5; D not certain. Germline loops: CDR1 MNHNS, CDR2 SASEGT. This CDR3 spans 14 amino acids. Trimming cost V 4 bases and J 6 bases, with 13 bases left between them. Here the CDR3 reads CASSAGQKGQPQHF. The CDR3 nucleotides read TGTGCCAGCAGTGCTGGGCAGAAGGGTCAGCCCCAGCATTTT.